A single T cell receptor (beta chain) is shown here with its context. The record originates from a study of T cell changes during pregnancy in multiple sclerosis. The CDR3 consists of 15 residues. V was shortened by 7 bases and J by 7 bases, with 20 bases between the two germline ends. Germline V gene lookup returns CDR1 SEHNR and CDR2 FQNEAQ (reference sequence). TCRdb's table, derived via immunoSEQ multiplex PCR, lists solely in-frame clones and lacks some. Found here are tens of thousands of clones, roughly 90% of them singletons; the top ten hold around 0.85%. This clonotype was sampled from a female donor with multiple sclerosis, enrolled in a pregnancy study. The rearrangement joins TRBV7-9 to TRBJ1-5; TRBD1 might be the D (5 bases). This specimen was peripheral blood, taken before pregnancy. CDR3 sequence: CASTHWGGSEQPQHF. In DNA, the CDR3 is TGTGCCAGCACCCATTGGGGGGGGTCAGAACAGCCCCAGCATTTT.